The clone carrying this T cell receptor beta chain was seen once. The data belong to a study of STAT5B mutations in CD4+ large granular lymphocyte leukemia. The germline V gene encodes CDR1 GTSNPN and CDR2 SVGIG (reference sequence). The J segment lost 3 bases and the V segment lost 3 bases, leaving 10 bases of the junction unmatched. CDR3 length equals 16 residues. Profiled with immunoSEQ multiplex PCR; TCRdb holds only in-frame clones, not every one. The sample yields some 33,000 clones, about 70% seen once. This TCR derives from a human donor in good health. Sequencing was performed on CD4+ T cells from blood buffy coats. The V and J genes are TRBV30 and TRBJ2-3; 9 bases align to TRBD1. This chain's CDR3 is CAWSGGPQGATDTQYF. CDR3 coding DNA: TGTGCCTGGAGCGGAGGGCCACAGGGGGCGACAGATACGCAGTATTTT. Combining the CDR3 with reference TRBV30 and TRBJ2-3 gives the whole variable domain SQTIHQWPATLVQPVGSPLSLECTVEGTSNPNLYWYRQAAGRGLQLLFYSVGIGQISSEVPQNLSASRPQDRQFILSSKKLLLSDSGFYLCAWSGGPQGATDTQYFGPGTRLTVL.